These 10 T cell receptor beta chains were sequenced from one sample in a study of cytomegalovirus exposure and HLA in healthy donors. PCR used 60 Vbeta primers and 13 Jbeta primers. Repertoires were generated with immunoSEQ multiplex PCR, while TCRdb's copy carries only in-frame clones and drops some. The data contain about 150,000 clones, 65% to 80% of them singletons. Sequences were obtained from PBMCs. The receptors derive from a man in his forties in good health and CMV-seropositive.

A few counts support this clone. The V gene is TRBV27, the J gene TRBJ1-1; 9 positions match TRBD1. The length of the CDR3 is 15 residues. V gave up 4 bases and J gave up 0 bases; unmatched junction bases: 3. CDR1 is MNHEY and CDR2 is SMNVEV in the germline V gene (reference sequence). The CDR3 nucleotides read TGTGCCAGCAGTTATACAGGGGGCTTGAACACTGAAGCTTTCTTT. Translating it yields CASSYTGGLNTEAFF.

The gene calls are TRBV5-1 and TRBJ2-6; no firm D call. The V end lost 2 bases, the J end lost 4 bases, and 10 bases lay between the germline ends. Germline V lookup: CDR1 SGHRS, CDR2 YFSETQ. CDR3 size: 15 residues. The CDR3 region has the DNA TGCGCCAGCAGCTTCTCGGTTTCCGGGGCCAACGTCCTGACTTTC. Its translation is CASSFSVSGANVLTF.

V gene TRBV7-9 combines with J gene TRBJ1-1; D is unresolved. V was trimmed by 3 bases and J by 6 bases, leaving 20 bases between them. CDR3 length: 16 amino acids. Germline CDR1 and CDR2: SEHNR and FQNEAQ (reference sequence). The CDR3, as DNA: TGTGCCAGCAGCTTTATAGGCCTATTAGCGGGCCCTGAAGCTTTCTTT. Translation: CASSFIGLLAGPEAFF.

This clone has only a few counts. This chain links TRBV7-9 with TRBJ2-7; 8 bases are shared with TRBD2. This CDR3 has 14 amino acids. V shed 3 bases, J shed 5 bases, and the junction held 6 bases outside the gene matches. Germline values: CDR1 SEHNR, CDR2 FQNEAQ (reference sequence). The CDR3 DNA follows: TGTGCCAGCAGCTTTAGTGCGGGAGGTGACGAGCAGTACTTC. This codes for CASSFSAGGDEQYF.

The rearrangement uses TRBV19 and TRBJ2-1; D gene ambiguous. Germline V gene lookup returns CDR1 LNHDA and CDR2 SQIVND (reference sequence). The CDR3 is made up of 14 amino acids. The V and J ends lost 5 bases and 5 bases respectively, with 13 bases between them. The CDR3 DNA is TGTGCCAGTAGTCAAGGCCTACTACACAATGAGCAGTTCTTC. Protein: CASSQGLLHNEQFF.

The rearrangement joins TRBV21-1 to TRBJ2-1; TRBD2 was called by the table and not checked on the DNA. TRBV21-1 is a pseudogene segment. The CDR3 runs 16 residues. This chain's CDR3 is CASSRRERGENNEQFF. The DNA for the CDR3 is TGTGCCAGCAGCAGGAGGGAGCGTGGGGAGAACAATGAGCAGTTCTTC.

The J gene is TRBJ1-2, the V gene TRBV28, with D perhaps TRBD1 (6 bases). Germline V gene lookup returns CDR1 MDHEN and CDR2 SYDVKM. The V gene lost 8 bases and the J gene lost 0 bases, with 13 bases spanning the gap. The CDR3 is made up of 14 amino acids. DNA for the CDR3: TGTGCCAGCGATGCCCAGGGGCCTAACTATGGCTACACCTTC. Amino acids: CASDAQGPNYGYTF.

The chain has TRBV2 and TRBJ1-3; D gene ambiguous. CDR1 and CDR2 from the germline V gene are SNHLY and FYNNEI. Trimming stripped 8 bases from V and 1 base from J, with 9 bases between. The CDR3 has 13 amino acids. The CDR3 nucleotides are TGTGCCAGCGACTCGGAATCTGGAAACACCATATATTTT. Translation gives CASDSESGNTIYF.

V and J are TRBV5-5 and TRBJ1-2; 12 bases match TRBD1. Trimming took 4 bases from V and 6 from J; bases not matched to a gene: 7. There are 15 residues in the CDR3. Germline lookup yields CDR1 SGHKS and CDR2 YYEKEE (reference sequence). CDR3 sequence (DNA): TGTGCCAGCAGCCCCGCGGGACAGGGGGCTGATGGCTACACCTTC. Translated: CASSPAGQGADGYTF. Combining the CDR3 with reference TRBV5-5 and TRBJ1-2 gives the whole variable domain DAGVTQSPTHLIKTRGQQVTLRCSPISGHKSVSWYQQVLGQGPQFIFQYYEKEERGRGNFPDRFSARQFPNYSSELNVNALLLGDSALYLCASSPAGQGADGYTFGSGTRLTVV.

This clone came up a few times. The CDR3 protein is CASSLAGAGAEAFF. CDR3 sequence (DNA): TGTGCCAGCAGCTTAGCAGGGGCTGGAGCTGAAGCTTTCTTT. The chain combines TRBV7-8 with TRBJ1-1; a possible D gene is TRBD1 (5 bases). Germline V gene data show CDR1 as SGHVS and CDR2 as FQNEAQ. V shed 0 bases and J shed 6 bases, with 11 bases lying between them. The CDR3 length is 14 residues. Full variable domain (remainder filled in from reference TRBV7-8 and TRBJ1-1): GAGVSQSPRYKVAKRGQDVALRCDPISGHVSLFWYQQALGQGPEFLTYFQNEAQLDKSGLPSDRFFAERPEGSVSTLKIQRTQQEDSAVYLCASSLAGAGAEAFFGQGTRLTVV.